This T cell receptor beta chain comes out of a study of T cell responses to AZD1222 COVID-19 vaccine. Broader study findings: The sample set comprised mostly white British donors with more females, and clonal diversity was possibly underestimated. Among those given AZD1222, only 5 to 7 were seropositive at baseline.

This clone is a singleton in its sample. Its antigen is not known. The method was immunoSEQ multiplex PCR; TCRdb's version includes in-frame clones alone and lacks a portion of them. The sample has some 120,000 clones, approximately 90% seen once. Germline V gene sequence: CDR1 MGHDK, CDR2 SYGVNS. The CDR3 contains 16 residues. V lost 5 bases and J lost 3; bases outside the gene matches: 12. Sequenced material: peripheral blood, taken 28 days after the second AZD1222 dose. This clonotype was sampled from an adult who received the AZD1222 COVID-19 vaccine. The chain uses TRBV25-1 and TRBJ2-5, with 7 bases aligning to TRBD1. CDR3 loop: CASSPHSRGQEETQYF. The CDR3 DNA reads as TGTGCCAGCAGTCCCCACAGTAGGGGGCAGGAAGAGACCCAGTACTTC.